This T cell receptor beta chain comes out of a study of T cell responses to AZD1222 COVID-19 vaccine. General observations from the study: Spike-wide vaccine-associated CD4 TCRs dominated at 160-218 and 743-854. Possibly, clonal diversity was underestimated; donors were largely white British and included more females. Spike-specific TCR breadth and depth grew following two AZD1222 doses.

The protocol was immunoSEQ multiplex PCR, while the TCRdb copy is restricted to in-frame clones and leaves out a portion. The sample carries over 55,000 clones, around 82% recorded once. This CDR3 has 8 residues. Germline V gene sequence: CDR1 KGHDR, CDR2 SFDVKD. V was pared by 9 bases and J by 14 bases, with 6 bases between. As regards this clone: No antigen is known for it.

Second-dose schedules of about 4 or about 12 weeks were combined. The origin of this receptor is an adult who received the AZD1222 COVID-19 vaccine. Source: peripheral blood, taken 28 days after the second AZD1222 dose. The V call is TRBV24-1, the J call TRBJ1-4; the D is unclear. CDR3 residues: CATFHLFF. The CDR3 region has the DNA TGTGCCACCTTCCATCTGTTTTTT.